This T cell receptor (beta chain) appears in the sequencing data of a study of blood T cells in healthy people across ages. The use of a sample-barcoded 5' primer and a J-beta primer mix characterized a second PCR of about 7 to 12 cycles. Using its own MiXCR run on the 5' RACE reads, TCRdb lists one record per CDR3 protein. Among about 640,000 distinct CDR3 sequences listed, about 54% were seen once. The CDR3 runs 14 residues. This receptor was identified in a man aged 55 to 69 in good health. Input material: blood. The chain employs TRBV12-3 or TRBV12-4 and TRBJ2-7, with 9 nucleotides matching TRBD1. The J call could be wrong; TRBJ2-5 is a better fit for the DNA end. CDR3 nucleotides: TGTGCCAGCAGTAACGGGGACAGGGCGGAGACCCAGTACTTC. Translation gives CASSNGDRAETQYF.